This is a list of T cell receptor beta chains from one sample in a study of shared clonotypes between healthy human individuals. Sequencing was performed with immunoSEQ multiplex PCR; in TCRdb, only in-frame clones are kept and a portion is missing. Of around 650,000 clones in the sample, approximately 96% are singletons; the top ten hold less than 0.12%. Material: naive CD8+ T cells sorted from blood. Receptors were obtained from a woman aged 25-40 years in good health. Each CDR3 is given with its conserved first and last residue. Each record gives: clone size, J gene, D gene, V gene, CDR3 DNA, CDR3 protein. D genes are given only for firm matches. Size is omitted from some rows. Given values are once, few, many or a class for expanded clones.

>few|TRBJ1-5|NA|TRBV4-2
TGTGCCAGCAGCTACCCGGGGGCCGGTGAGCCCCAGCATTTT
CASSYPGAGEPQHF
>NA|TRBJ2-7|TRBD2|TRBV28
TGTGCCAGCAGTTCGCTAGCGGGAGCCCCCTACGAGCAGTACTTC
CASSSLAGAPYEQYF
>NA|TRBJ1-1|NA|TRBV7-8
TGTGCCAGCAGCCCCGGCCCAGAAGCTTTCTTT
CASSPGPEAFF
>NA|TRBJ2-1|NA|TRBV28
TGTGCCAGCAGAGTTGGGCAGGGGATCGATGAGCAGTTCTTC
CASRVGQGIDEQFF
>NA|TRBJ2-1|TRBD2|TRBV5-1
TGCGCCAGCAGCTCGCTCGGGCTAGGCGGGAGTCCCGGGGACAATGAGCAGTTCTTC
CASSSLGLGGSPGDNEQFF
>NA|TRBJ2-1|NA|TRBV7-6
TGTGCCAGCAGCGAAGACCCAGGGCCTGAGCAGTTCTTC
CASSEDPGPEQFF
>NA|TRBJ2-7|TRBD1|TRBV27
TGTGCCAGCAGTTTAGGACAGGGCTCCTACGAGCAGTACTTC
CASSLGQGSYEQYF
>NA|TRBJ2-7|NA|TRBV11-2
TGTGCCAGCAGCCGGAGGGGGAGGGAGGGTGGCTACGAGCAGTACTTC
CASSRRGREGGYEQYF
>NA|TRBJ2-1|NA|TRBV28
TGTGCCAGCAGTTTGTTAGTTGTGGGAGAGGACAACAATGAGCAGTTCTTC
CASSLLVVGEDNNEQFF
>NA|TRBJ2-3|NA|TRBV21-1
TGTGCCAGCAGCTCCCGTAGCGGAGGCACAGATACGCAGTATTTT
CASSSRSGGTDTQYF
>NA|TRBJ2-3|TRBD2|TRBV5-1
TGCGCCAGCAGCTTTAGCGGGAGTTGGTTGTATTTT
CASSFSGSWLYF
>NA|TRBJ2-1|TRBD2|TRBV12-5
TGTGCTAGTGGTTTGGTAGGGGCGGGAGACAATGAGCAGTTCTTC
CASGLVGAGDNEQFF
>few|TRBJ2-2|TRBD2|TRBV28
TGTGCCAGCAGTTCCTCTAGCGGGAGTAACACCGGGGAGCTGTTTTTT
CASSSSSGSNTGELFF
>NA|TRBJ2-3|TRBD2|TRBV19
TGTGCCAGTAGTATAATACTAGCGGGAGGAAACACAGATACGCAGTATTTT
CASSIILAGGNTDTQYF
>NA|TRBJ2-5|TRBD2|TRBV13
TGTGCCAGCAGCCTCGGACTAGCGGGAGCAGAGACCCAGTACTTC
CASSLGLAGAETQYF
>NA|TRBJ2-5|TRBD1|TRBV28
TGTGCCAGCAGTTCCACCGGGACAGGGTACGAGACCCAGTACTTC
CASSSTGTGYETQYF
>NA|TRBJ2-7|TRBD1|TRBV5-6
TGTGCCAGCAGCTCGAAGACAGGGCCCTACGAGCAGTACTTC
CASSSKTGPYEQYF
>NA|TRBJ2-7|NA|TRBV28
TGTGCCAGCAGTCTTGATAGTTCGCCCAACTACGAGCAGTACTTC
CASSLDSSPNYEQYF
>once|TRBJ1-1|NA|TRBV7-9
TGTGCCAGCAGCTTAGCGAGGCTGGAGGCTGAAGCTTTCTTT
CASSLARLEAEAFF
>NA|TRBJ2-7|TRBD1|TRBV2
TGTGCCAGCGCGACAGGGGGCGGTTACGAGCAGTACTTC
CASATGGGYEQYF
>NA|TRBJ1-2|TRBD1|TRBV27
TGTGCCAGCAGTCACGGGACAGACTATGGCTACACCTTC
CASSHGTDYGYTF
>NA|TRBJ2-1|NA|TRBV7-6
TGTGCCAGCAGCCAGTACTCCAATGAGCAGTTCTTC
CASSQYSNEQFF
>once|TRBJ2-7|NA|TRBV29-1
TGCAGCGTTTTCATCCAGGGAGCGCAGTACTTC
CSVFIQGAQYF
>NA|TRBJ2-7|NA|TRBV7-9
TGTGCCAGCAGCTTAGTAAGTGTTCCAGGCGAGCAGTACTTC
CASSLVSVPGEQYF
>once|TRBJ2-2|NA|TRBV5-4
TGTGCCAGCATCCGTGAGGGGTCCGGGGAGCTGTTTTTT
CASIREGSGELFF
>NA|TRBJ2-3|NA|TRBV27
TGTGCCAGCAGTTTAACCACAAGTCCAGATACGCAGTATTTT
CASSLTTSPDTQYF
>NA|TRBJ1-3|TRBD1|TRBV28
TGTGCCAGCAGCCGGGACAGGGGATTCGGAAACACCATATATTTT
CASSRDRGFGNTIYF
>NA|TRBJ1-4|NA|TRBV27
TGTGCCAGCAGTTTATGGGGGCGCGCTGAAAAACTGTTTTTT
CASSLWGRAEKLFF
>NA|TRBJ2-1|NA|TRBV6-5
TGTGCCAGCAGCCCCGGCGGCGTAAGTGAGCAGTTCTTC
CASSPGGVSEQFF
>NA|TRBJ1-2|NA|TRBV6-6
TGTGCCAGCAGTTATTTTCCGGGCTATGGCTACACCTTC
CASSYFPGYGYTF
>NA|TRBJ2-7|TRBD1|TRBV6-5
TGTGCCAGCAGTTACTCCGCCGGGACAGGGCCCTACGAGCAGTACTTC
CASSYSAGTGPYEQYF
>NA|TRBJ2-7|TRBD1|TRBV30
TGTGCCTGGAGTGTATGGGGACAGGACTACGAGCAGTACTTC
CAWSVWGQDYEQYF
>NA|TRBJ2-5|TRBD1|TRBV9
TGTGCCAGCAGCGCCCCGTGGACAGGGGGTTTGGAGACCCAGTACTTC
CASSAPWTGGLETQYF
>NA|TRBJ2-7|TRBD1|TRBV13
TGTGCCAGCAGCGGACCGGGACAGGGATTCAGGGAGCAGTACTTC
CASSGPGQGFREQYF
>NA|TRBJ1-5|NA|TRBV28
TGTGCCAGCAGTCCTGGGGGGGGGTCTTATAGCAATCAGCCCCAGCATTTT
CASSPGGGSYSNQPQHF
>NA|TRBJ2-2|NA|TRBV28
TGTGCCAGCAGTTTATCCAAACGGACAGCTAACACCGGGGAGCTGTTTTTT
CASSLSKRTANTGELFF
>NA|TRBJ2-1|TRBD1|TRBV11-3
TGTGCCAGCAGCATTGCCGGGACAGTCTACAATGAGCAGTTCTTC
CASSIAGTVYNEQFF
>NA|TRBJ2-7|NA|TRBV6-1
TGTGCCAGCAGTGAATGGACTAACCCCCAATACGAGCAGTACTTC
CASSEWTNPQYEQYF
>NA|TRBJ2-7|NA|TRBV2
TGTGCCAGCAGTCCTAGTCACTTC
CASSPSHF
>once|TRBJ2-7|TRBD2|TRBV28
TGTGCCAGCAGTTCCCGGCTAGCGGGAGGCCCCGAGCAGTACTTC
CASSSRLAGGPEQYF
>NA|TRBJ2-3|NA|TRBV27
TGTGCCAGCAGTTTTATCGGAGATACGCAGTATTTT
CASSFIGDTQYF
>NA|TRBJ2-1|NA|TRBV27
TGTGCCAGCAGTTCGAGCACCGAGGTCGGCAATGAGCAGTTCTTC
CASSSSTEVGNEQFF
>NA|TRBJ2-3|TRBD2|TRBV5-1
TGCGCCAGCAGCTTGGTCCCTAGCGGGAGGAGCACAGATACGCAGTATTTT
CASSLVPSGRSTDTQYF
>NA|TRBJ1-3|NA|TRBV2
TGTGCCAGCAGTGAGATAAATACCTCTGGAAACACCATATATTTT
CASSEINTSGNTIYF
>NA|TRBJ2-3|TRBD2|TRBV6-5
TGTGCCAGCAGTCCCTGGACTAGCGGGGGTGATACGCAGTATTTT
CASSPWTSGGDTQYF
>NA|TRBJ1-1|TRBD1|TRBV6-6
TGTGCCAGCAGTTACTCCGGGACAGACAACACTGAAGCTTTCTTT
CASSYSGTDNTEAFF
>NA|TRBJ2-1|TRBD2|TRBV27
TGTGCCAGCAGTTTGACTAGCTGGCAGAGCCATGAGCAGTTCTTC
CASSLTSWQSHEQFF
>NA|TRBJ1-5|NA|TRBV19
TGTGCCAGTAGTTCATCCCCGCTGGGCAATCAGCCCCAGCATTTT
CASSSSPLGNQPQHF
>NA|TRBJ2-3|TRBD2|TRBV6-1
TGTGCCAGCAGGCCCGGGACTAGCCGTGGGGATACGCAGTATTTT
CASRPGTSRGDTQYF
>NA|TRBJ2-7|NA|TRBV27
TGTGCCAGCAGTTTACAGGTCAACTACGAGCAGTACTTC
CASSLQVNYEQYF
>NA|TRBJ2-7|TRBD1|TRBV7-9
TGTGCCAGCAGCTCCGGGACAGATAACTACGAGCAGTACTTC
CASSSGTDNYEQYF